The following is a TCR beta chain sequence with its context. What it binds is not known. The study made its TRB cDNA libraries by 5' RACE, adding UMI labels. TCRdb derives one entry per CDR3 protein from the 5' RACE reads, leaving out DNA. This table holds about 63,000 distinct CDR3 sequences. These data come from a study of CXCR3-negative and CXCR3-positive naive CD8 T cells. Broader study findings: Similarly elevated diversity marked both naive subsets, with memory CD8+ cells showing far lower diversity. Researchers report that CXCR3-positive naive cells carry more hydrophobic TRB CDR3s than CXCR3-negative naive cells. Fresh PBMCs served for most assays, and CXCR3 expression fell partially after cryopreservation.

The CDR3 is 15 amino acids. Germline lookup yields CDR1 SGHRS and CDR2 YFSETQ. The sample taken for sequencing was naive CXCR3+ CD8+ T cells from blood. Indicated subset: CD45RO-CCR7+CD27+CD95- naive CD8+ T cells expressing CXCR3 (TNR3+). The chain employs TRBV5-1 and TRBJ2-1. The clonotype was recovered from a human donor in good health. Some clones in this sample may be carry-over from other donors' samples. CDR3 amino acids: CASSLDVSSYNEQFF.